One sample yielded the 32 T cell receptor beta chains listed below, sequenced in a study of T-cell memory formation after mild COVID-19. TCRdb ran MiXCR on the 5' RACE reads and lists one entry per CDR3 protein. The data contain under 250,000 distinct CDR3 sequences, 15% of them singletons. The sequenced sample consisted of PBMCs or a T cell subset sorted from them (not recorded which). The receptors derive from an adult woman who had mild COVID-19 (a few samples of this study predate the infection). Cell type and time point are not known.

This clonotype was recorded a few times. This chain uses TRBV3-1 with TRBJ2-7; D is undetermined. Per germline, CDR1 LGHDT and CDR2 YNNKEL (reference sequence). Trimming removed 1 base from V and 1 base from J, with 5 bases in between. The CDR3 runs to 13 residues. This CDR3 reads CASSQVYSYEQYF. In nucleotides, the CDR3 is TGTGCCAGCAGCCAAGTATATTCCTACGAGCAGTACTTC.

There are a few counts of this clonotype. This chain joins TRBV6-1 and TRBJ2-1; 7 nucleotides align to TRBD2. Trimming at V came to 8 bases and at J to 5 bases, leaving 9 bases not matched to a gene. The germline gives CDR1 MNHNS, CDR2 SASEGT. This CDR3 is built from 14 residues. CDR3 sequence reads: CASERGEGNNEQFF. As DNA, the CDR3 is TGTGCCAGCGAGCGAGGGGAGGGGAACAATGAGCAGTTCTTC.

This clonotype was seen a handful of times. The V call is TRBV3-1, the J call TRBJ2-7; D gene ambiguous. CDR3 length: 14 amino acids. Trimming stripped 1 base from V and 2 bases from J, with 9 bases between. In germline, CDR1 is LGHDT, CDR2 YNNKEL (reference sequence). CDR3: CASSQGGNTYEQYF. CDR3 bases: TGTGCCAGCAGCCAAGGTGGGAACACCTACGAGCAGTACTTC.

This clonotype turned up a few times. The chain recombines TRBV6-2 or TRBV6-3 with TRBJ1-5; D is undetermined. From germline, CDR1 is MNHEY and CDR2 SVGEGT. The length of the CDR3 is 19 residues. With 2 bases removed from V and 2 bases from J, the gap between germline ends came to 22 bases. CDR3 bases: TGTGCCAGCAGTTACCTCGAATACTTCACAAAGGATGGCAATCAGCCCCAGCATTTT. Translation gives CASSYLEYFTKDGNQPQHF.

This rearrangement joins TRBV10-3 to TRBJ1-2; 7 bases agree with TRBD1. CDR1 and CDR2 (germline): ENHRY, SYGVKD. V was pared by 3 bases and J by 2 bases, with 3 bases of the junction left unmatched. The CDR3 length is 14 residues. In nucleotides, the CDR3 is TGTGCCATCAGTGATCCGGACAGGAACTATGGCTACACCTTC. It yields the protein CAISDPDRNYGYTF.

This clonotype was observed a handful of times. V gene TRBV5-6 combines with J gene TRBJ2-3, with 7 positions matching TRBD1. Trimming cost V 5 bases and J 2 bases; bases outside gene matches: 11. CDR3 length: 16 residues. Germline V gene sequence: CDR1 SGHDT, CDR2 YYEEEE. The DNA of the CDR3 is TGTGCCAGCAGACGGGACACGGACAGGTACACAGATACGCAGTATTTT. Translated: CASRRDTDRYTDTQYF.

This clonotype was seen repeatedly, ten times or more. The V and J genes are TRBV6-2 or TRBV6-3 and TRBJ2-1, with D perhaps matching TRBD2 (6 bases). Trimming pared 5 bases from V and 0 bases from J, leaving 26 bases between. The CDR3 is made up of 20 amino acids. Germline CDR1 and CDR2: MNHEY and SVGEGT. CDR3 DNA: TGTGCCAGCAGTGACCTTGTCGCTCAGAATCGGGGGAGCTCCTACAATGAGCAGTTCTTC. Its protein product is CASSDLVAQNRGSSYNEQFF.

The genes are TRBV7-2 and TRBJ2-2; D possibly matches TRBD1 or TRBD2 (6 bases each). This CDR3 contains 15 residues. V lost 4 bases and J lost 4, with 13 bases in between. Germline V gene sequence: CDR1 SGHTA, CDR2 FQGNSA. The CDR3 region has the DNA TGTGCCAGCAGCTCCCGGGGGCCAACCACCGGGGAGCTGTTTTTT. Translation gives CASSSRGPTTGELFF.

There are a few counts of this clonotype. This chain links TRBV2 with TRBJ2-1; tentatively, D is TRBD1 (5 bases). V dropped 6 bases and J dropped 4 bases, with 13 bases sitting between them. The CDR3 extends over 14 amino acids. Germline assignment: CDR1 SNHLY and CDR2 FYNNEI. In DNA form, the CDR3 reads TGTGCCAGCAGGGGGCCAGGTGTTTACAATGAGCAGTTCTTC. It codes for CASRGPGVYNEQFF.

The chain couples TRBV19 to TRBJ1-2; 9 nucleotides align to TRBD1. The V and J ends lost 6 bases and 5 bases, in that order; junction bases with no gene match: 10. From germline, CDR1 is LNHDA and CDR2 SQIVND (reference sequence). The CDR3 sequence is 15 residues long. CDR3 DNA sequence: TGTGCCAGTAGGGGACAGGGCAAGTTGGGGTATGGCTACACCTTC. It encodes CASRGQGKLGYGYTF.

This clonotype was observed a single time. This rearrangement joins TRBV7-8 to TRBJ1-4; tentative D call: TRBD1 (5 bases). Trimming removed 5 bases at V and 1 base at J, with 11 bases between. Germline V gives CDR1 SGHVS, CDR2 FQNEAQ. This CDR3 is built from 15 residues. The CDR3 spells CASSPGGGTNEKLFF. In DNA form, the CDR3 reads TGTGCCAGCAGCCCGGGTGGGGGAACTAATGAAAAACTGTTTTTT.

The chain is built from TRBV2 and TRBJ2-1; TRBD2 aligns across 12 bases. The CDR3 has 14 amino acids. The V gene's germline CDR1 is SNHLY and CDR2 FYNNEI. V gave up 6 bases and J gave up 12 bases; unmatched junction bases: 9. Written as DNA, the CDR3 is TGTGCCAGCAGGCCTAGCGGGAGGGTAACCGGGCAGTTCTTC. It codes for CASRPSGRVTGQFF.

The chain links TRBV10-3 to TRBJ2-1; 7 nucleotides align to TRBD1. The germline gives CDR1 ENHRY, CDR2 SYGVKD. V lost 4 bases and J lost 5; bases outside the gene matches: 2. This CDR3 is 13 amino acids long. CDR3 nucleotides: TGTGCCATCAGTGCCCAGGGGGACAATGAGCAGTTCTTC. Its protein is CAISAQGDNEQFF.

The rearrangement joins TRBV12-3 or TRBV12-4 to TRBJ2-1, with D maybe TRBD2 (6 bases). The CDR3 loop spans 14 amino acids. V gave up 3 bases and J gave up 3 bases, with 9 bases separating them. The CDR3 reads CASSFDGSYNEQFF. The CDR3 nucleotides are TGTGCCAGCAGTTTCGACGGGAGCTACAATGAGCAGTTCTTC.

This clonotype was seen ten or more times. This chain joins TRBV7-2 and TRBJ2-6; tentative D call: TRBD1 (6 bases). Trimming shortened V by 2 bases and J by 0 bases, and 17 bases separated the two germline ends. CDR1 and CDR2 from the germline V gene are SGHTA and FQGNSA. This CDR3 comprises 19 residues. CDR3 loop: CASSLLGIGTSSGANVLTF. In DNA form, the CDR3 reads TGTGCCAGCAGCTTATTAGGTATCGGGACAAGCTCTGGGGCCAACGTCCTGACTTTC.

V is TRBV5-4 and J is TRBJ2-3, with 9 bases matching TRBD2. The germline gives CDR1 SGHNT, CDR2 YYREEE (reference sequence). J was trimmed by 0 bases and V by 4 bases; bases with no gene match: 6. The length of the CDR3 is 16 residues. The CDR3: CASSLAGPLSTDTQYF. CDR3 in DNA: TGTGCCAGCAGCCTAGCGGGGCCCCTTAGCACAGATACGCAGTATTTT.

This clonotype was detected many times. DNA for the CDR3: TGTGCCAGCAGAGCTCCTAGCGGGGAGACCCAGTACTTC. Residues: CASRAPSGETQYF. V is TRBV12-3 or TRBV12-4 and J is TRBJ2-5, with 8 bases aligning to TRBD2. This CDR3 is built from 13 residues. The trim removed 6 bases at V and 5 bases at J, leaving 5 bases unmatched.

The table lists this clonotype with a few counts. V is TRBV15 and J is TRBJ2-4; 10 positions agree with TRBD2. The V segment lost 7 bases and the J segment 0 bases; nucleotides outside the gene matches: 9. The CDR3 has 17 amino acids. Germline lookup yields CDR1 LNHNV and CDR2 YYDKDF (reference sequence). CDR3 in amino acids: CATTRTSGPLAKNIQYF. CDR3 nucleotide sequence: TGTGCCACCACCCGGACTAGCGGACCCCTAGCCAAAAACATTCAGTACTTC.

The chain couples TRBV5-1 to TRBJ1-1; D remains ambiguous. This CDR3 region has 13 residues. The germline V and J ends were trimmed by 3 bases and 7 bases, with 13 bases remaining between them. Germline V CDR1 and CDR2: SGHRS, YFSETQ. CDR3 sequence reads: CASSSRGRIEAFF. The CDR3 nucleotides are TGCGCCAGCAGCTCGAGAGGTCGGATTGAAGCTTTCTTT.

The CDR3 DNA follows: TGTGCCAGCAGCTCCGCCAACAGGGGTCAGAATGAGCAGTTCTTC. Translation gives CASSSANRGQNEQFF. The rearrangement links TRBV7-8 to TRBJ2-1; the match to TRBD1 covers 7 bases. Germline-derived CDR1 and CDR2 are SGHVS and FQNEAQ. This CDR3 has 15 amino acids. Trimming cost V 4 bases and J 7 bases; bases outside gene matches: 10.

This clonotype showed up just a few times. The chain carries TRBV24-1 and TRBJ2-6; D ambiguous. The germline V gene has CDR1 KGHDR and CDR2 SFDVKD. The ends were cut back, 10 bases at V and 3 bases at J, with 18 bases in the middle. The CDR3 totals 16 residues. The CDR3 DNA reads as TGTGCCACGGCCCCTGGGGTACAGTTTGGGGCCAACGTCCTGACTTTC. Its protein product is CATAPGVQFGANVLTF.

V usage is TRBV24-1 and J usage is TRBJ1-2, with D tentatively TRBD1 (5 bases). The CDR3 has 13 amino acids. V shed 6 bases and J shed 8 bases, with 15 bases lying between them. In germline, CDR1 is KGHDR, CDR2 SFDVKD. For the CDR3, the DNA is TGTGCCACCAGTAGGGCAGGGTTCCAGGGCTACACCTTC. It yields the protein CATSRAGFQGYTF.

This clonotype was detected a few times. This chain joins TRBV18 and TRBJ1-4, with TRBD1 identical over 8 bases. The germline gives CDR1 KGHSH, CDR2 LQKENI. Trimming at V came to 1 base and at J to 2 bases, leaving 3 bases not matched to a gene. The CDR3 totals 16 residues. DNA for the CDR3: TGTGCCAGCTCACCACTCGGGACAGGCACTAATGAAAAACTGTTTTTT. Amino acid sequence: CASSPLGTGTNEKLFF.

This clonotype occurred a few times. The gene calls are TRBV5-1 and TRBJ1-1, with a weak D call TRBD1 (5 bases). The CDR3 is made up of 15 amino acids. Germline V lookup: CDR1 SGHRS, CDR2 YFSETQ. Trimming took 4 bases from V and 5 from J, leaving 18 bases between them. CDR3 residues: CASSPTRGRETEAFF. The CDR3 region has the DNA TGCGCCAGCAGCCCGACCCGGGGCAGGGAAACTGAAGCTTTCTTT.

The sample holds a few counts of this clonotype. The chain couples TRBV3-1 to TRBJ2-5; the D is unclear. Germline V gene lookup returns CDR1 LGHDT and CDR2 YNNKEL (reference sequence). The V and J ends lost 2 bases and 5 bases respectively, with 6 bases between them. CDR3 length equals 12 residues. CDR3 sequence: CASSQKMETQYF. The CDR3 nucleotides are TGTGCCAGCAGCCAAAAGATGGAGACCCAGTACTTC.

The chain carries TRBV6-6 and TRBJ2-3; 8 positions match TRBD2. The ends lost 5 bases at V and 0 bases at J; junction bases unmatched: 7. The CDR3 totals 16 residues. The V gene's germline CDR1 is MNHNY and CDR2 SVGAGI (reference sequence). The CDR3 here is CASSISGGASTDTQYF. The CDR3 DNA is TGTGCCAGCAGTATCAGCGGGGGTGCCAGCACAGATACGCAGTATTTT.

This clonotype was observed a handful of times. The genes are TRBV9 and TRBJ2-1; possible D gene TRBD2, 5 bases. The germline gives CDR1 SGDLS, CDR2 YYNGEE. Trimming left V 0 bases short and J 10 bases short, with 20 bases between. The length of the CDR3 is 16 residues. The CDR3 reads CASSVGASPSSGEQFF. DNA for the CDR3: TGTGCCAGCAGCGTAGGTGCTAGCCCCTCGTCTGGCGAGCAGTTCTTC.

The sample holds a few counts of this clonotype. The J gene is TRBJ2-3, the V gene TRBV12-3 or TRBV12-4; tentatively, D is TRBD2 (5 bases). Trimming pared 6 bases from V and 9 bases from J, leaving 13 bases between. CDR3 size: 12 residues. CDR3 sequence (DNA): TGTGCCAGCAGACGGACTGCCGGCACGCAGTATTTT. Its protein product is CASRRTAGTQYF.

This clonotype was detected only a few times. Because the CDR3's place on the DNA is in doubt, the DNA is left out and the CDR3 is given as listed by TCRdb. V usage is TRBV11-2 and J usage is TRBJ2-2; TRBD1 is the table's D call, not checked against the DNA. The germline V gene encodes CDR1 SGHAT and CDR2 FQNNGV. The CDR3 region is 18 residues in length, termini included. CDR3 amino acids: CASSRVQGGQGVPGSCFF.

The chain employs TRBV18 and TRBJ2-7; 11 nucleotides match TRBD2. The CDR3 totals 16 residues. V lost 4 bases, J lost 5 bases, and 10 bases stayed unmatched. Germline V gives CDR1 KGHSH, CDR2 LQKENI. In DNA form, the CDR3 reads TGTGCCAGCTCACGAGGACTAGCGGGTGGCATCAACGAGCAGTACTTC. It yields the protein CASSRGLAGGINEQYF.

The V and J genes are TRBV12-3 or TRBV12-4 and TRBJ2-1; perhaps TRBD2 as D (5 bases). The V and J ends lost 2 bases and 6 bases respectively, with 8 bases between them. CDR3 length: 13 amino acids. CDR3 bases: TGTGCCAGCAGTTTAATGAGGGTCAATGAGCAGTTCTTC. Its protein product is CASSLMRVNEQFF.

The chain combines TRBV20-1 with TRBJ1-1; 7 positions match TRBD1. This CDR3 spans 16 amino acids. The germline gives CDR1 DFQATT, CDR2 SNEGSKA (reference sequence). V lost 0 bases and J lost 3; bases outside the gene matches: 10. CDR3 sequence reads: CSARDLLTGYDTEAFF. DNA of the CDR3: TGCAGTGCTAGAGATCTCCTGACAGGGTACGACACTGAAGCTTTCTTT.